This T cell receptor (beta chain) was observed in a study of cytomegalovirus exposure and HLA in healthy donors. Study results and limitations: Within the data, a cluster of highly shared sequence variants was likely a sequencing artifact.

This clone was seen just once. Its specificity is unknown. The study ran its PCR with 60 Vbeta and 13 Jbeta primers. The method was immunoSEQ multiplex PCR; TCRdb's version includes in-frame clones alone and lacks a portion of them. Among approximately 180,000 clones listed, around 80% were seen once. Germline CDR1 and CDR2: SGHRS and YFSETQ. Losses at the gene ends were 8 bases for V and 4 bases for J; bases not matched to a gene: 10. The CDR3 has 16 residues. This sequence was found in a woman in her twenties or thirties in good health and CMV-seropositive. The chain recombines TRBV5-1 with TRBJ2-3; 13 nucleotides align to TRBD2. Sequencing was performed on PBMCs. DNA of the CDR3: TGCGCCAGTAGGCCGGGACTAGCGGGATCGGCAGATACGCAGTATTTT. Protein sequence: CASRPGLAGSADTQYF.